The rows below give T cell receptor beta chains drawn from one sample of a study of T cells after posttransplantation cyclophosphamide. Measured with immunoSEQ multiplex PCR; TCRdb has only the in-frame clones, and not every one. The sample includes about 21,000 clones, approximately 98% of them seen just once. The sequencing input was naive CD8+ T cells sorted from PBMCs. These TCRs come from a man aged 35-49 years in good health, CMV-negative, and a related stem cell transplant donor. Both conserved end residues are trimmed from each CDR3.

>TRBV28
ASSDQGLAGGSEQF
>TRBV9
ASNSQGGQYEQY
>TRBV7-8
ASTWTGSSTDTQY
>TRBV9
ASSVAGDTFYEQY
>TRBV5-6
ASRHTGASTDTQY
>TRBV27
ASSSPGVGVYEQY
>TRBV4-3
ASSQEIRTGAYNEQF
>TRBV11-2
ATGGTTSYNEQF
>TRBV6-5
ASSYGAVMLEAF
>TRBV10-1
ASSESRGLVQY
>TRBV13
ASSAAHSNTEAF
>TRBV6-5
ASSYSADRGGYEQY
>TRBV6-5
ASRSNPRYGYT
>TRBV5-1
ASSRDRGNAEAF
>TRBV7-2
ASSIPGGTTDTQY
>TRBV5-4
ASSLKNSGNTIY
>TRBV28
ASRSGTNYNEQF
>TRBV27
ATSPGGGGQPQH
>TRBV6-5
ASSYAWEGLGEQY
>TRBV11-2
ASSAFGQGAGGYT
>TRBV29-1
SVVRDREIYEQY
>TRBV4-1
ASTDNTDTQY
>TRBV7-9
ASSSTRAGRTEAF
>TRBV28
ASSNSAYNEQF
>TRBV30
AWRLSGSIGSYNEQF
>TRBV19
ASSIGQMGYEQY
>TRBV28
ASVSTGTMYEQY
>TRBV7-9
ASSGEGREGPGIDTQY